This entry lists 30 T cell receptor beta chains sequenced from one sample in a study of cytomegalovirus exposure and HLA in healthy donors. PCR used 60 Vbeta primers and 13 Jbeta primers. The data were produced by immunoSEQ multiplex PCR, yet TCRdb's version contains in-frame clones alone and is incomplete. The sample lists about 88,000 clones; 85% to 90% were seen once. What was sequenced was PBMCs. The receptors come from a man between 18 and 29 years old in good health and CMV-seronegative.

This clone was observed a single time. The V gene is TRBV5-1, the J gene TRBJ1-3, with 8 bases matching TRBD1. The length of the CDR3 is 15 residues. The V gene's germline CDR1 is SGHRS and CDR2 YFSETQ. V lost 5 bases, J lost 2 bases, and 6 bases stayed unmatched. CDR3 sequence (DNA): TGCGCCAGCAGACCGACAGGGGATGCTGGAAACACCATATATTTT. Its protein is CASRPTGDAGNTIYF.

J is TRBJ2-1 and V is TRBV9; 8 bases line up with TRBD2. This CDR3 is 16 amino acids long. Germline loops: CDR1 SGDLS, CDR2 YYNGEE. The trim removed 0 bases at V and 6 bases at J, leaving 8 bases unmatched. CDR3 nucleotide sequence: TGTGCCAGCAGCGTAGACCCAGCGGGAGTGATCAATGAGCAGTTCTTC. It encodes CASSVDPAGVINEQFF.

The gene calls are TRBV7-9 and TRBJ1-3; no reliable D call. The V gene's germline CDR1 is SEHNR and CDR2 FQNEAQ (reference sequence). V lost 7 bases and J 8 bases, leaving 12 bases between the germline ends. The CDR3 extends over 12 amino acids. The CDR3 reads CASNSARDTIYF. Written as DNA, the CDR3 is TGTGCCAGCAATTCCGCTCGGGACACCATATATTTT. Full variable domain (missing parts from reference TRBV7-9 and TRBJ1-3): DTGVSQNPRHKITKRGQNVTFRCDPISEHNRLYWYRQTLGQGPEFLTYFQNEAQLEKSRLLSDRFSAERPKGSFSTLEIQRTEQGDSAMYLCASNSARDTIYFGEGSWLTVV.

The rearrangement links TRBV5-1 to TRBJ2-1; D remains ambiguous. V gave up 1 base and J gave up 5 bases, with 7 bases separating them. This CDR3 comprises 13 residues. CDR1 is SGHRS, CDR2 YFSETQ, per germline. The DNA of the CDR3 is TGCGCCAGCAGCTTGCCAAAAAACAATGAGCAGTTCTTC. It specifies CASSLPKNNEQFF.

The V gene is TRBV18, the J gene TRBJ1-5; D is unresolved. Germline V CDR1 and CDR2: KGHSH, LQKENI. The CDR3 runs 14 residues. The germline V and J ends were trimmed by 6 bases and 4 bases, with 13 bases remaining between them. The CDR3 loop is CASSLQWTNQPQHF. The DNA of the CDR3 is TGTGCCAGCTCCTTACAGTGGACTAATCAGCCCCAGCATTTT. The entire variable domain, with the rest obtained from reference TRBV18 and TRBJ1-5, is as follows: NAGVMQNPRHLVRRRGQEARLRCSPMKGHSHVYWYRQLPEEGLKFMVYLQKENIIDESGMPKERFSAEFPKEGPSILRIQQVVRGDSAAYFCASSLQWTNQPQHFGDGTRLSIL.

The chain carries TRBV10-3 and TRBJ2-7, with TRBD1 matching over 7 bases. Germline V gene sequence: CDR1 ENHRY, CDR2 SYGVKD. Losses at the gene ends were 11 bases for V and 3 bases for J; bases not matched to a gene: 10. The CDR3 has 13 residues. For the CDR3, the DNA is TGTGCCGCTGCCCAACAGGGGAGCTACGAGCAGTACTTC. Translating it yields CAAAQQGSYEQYF.

The chain combines TRBV7-2 with TRBJ2-7, with D hard to call. There are 14 residues in the CDR3. Trimming pared 5 bases from V and 2 bases from J, leaving 13 bases between. The V gene's germline CDR1 is SGHTA and CDR2 FQGNSA. The CDR3 region has the DNA TGTGCCAGCAGCCCTACCCTACGGGCCTACGAGCAGTACTTC. Protein sequence: CASSPTLRAYEQYF. Full variable domain (missing parts from reference TRBV7-2 and TRBJ2-7): GAGVSQSPSNKVTEKGKDVELRCDPISGHTALYWYRQSLGQGLEFLIYFQGNSAPDKSGLPSDRFSAERTGGSVSTLTIQRTQQEDSAVYLCASSPTLRAYEQYFGPGTRLTVT.

The chain employs TRBV10-2 and TRBJ2-5; 7 bases match TRBD2. The V gene's germline CDR1 is WSHSY and CDR2 SAAADI. Trimming cost V 10 bases and J 2 bases; bases outside gene matches: 4. This CDR3 has 12 residues. CDR3: CATRLAQETQYF. The CDR3 DNA follows: TGCGCCACACGACTAGCTCAAGAGACCCAGTACTTC.

The table lists this clone with a count of one. V gene TRBV29-1 combines with J gene TRBJ2-5, with D possibly matching TRBD2 (5 bases). Trimming pared 4 bases from V and 2 bases from J, leaving 5 bases between. Germline loops: CDR1 SQVTM, CDR2 ANQGSEA. There are 11 residues in the CDR3. The CDR3 region is CSVGLQETQYF. CDR3 coding DNA: TGCAGCGTTGGACTACAAGAGACCCAGTACTTC.

The chain combines TRBV4-1 with TRBJ2-1; maybe TRBD2 (5 bases). CDR3 length equals 16 residues. V was pared by 0 bases and J by 10 bases, with 19 bases between. From germline, CDR1 is MGHRA and CDR2 YSYEKL. CDR3 nucleotides: TGCGCCAGCAGCCAAGATGGTGGGTCTCCGGGGAAGGAGCAGTTCTTC. Translation gives CASSQDGGSPGKEQFF.

The CDR3 reads CATSRGGQGPLEYTF. The CDR3 DNA sequence: TGTGCCACCAGCAGAGGAGGGCAGGGGCCTCTTGAGTACACCTTC. This chain links TRBV15 with TRBJ1-2, with TRBD1 as a possible D gene (6 bases). V was clipped by 1 base and J by 11 bases, with 20 bases between them. CDR1 LNHNV and CDR2 YYDKDF come from the germline V gene (reference sequence). The CDR3 runs to 15 residues.

The gene calls are TRBV5-1 and TRBJ1-1; 9 nucleotides match TRBD1. V shed 0 bases and J 6 bases; nucleotides not matched to a gene: 6. This CDR3 contains 15 residues. Germline V gene sequence: CDR1 SGHRS, CDR2 YFSETQ. The CDR3 sequence: CASSLVTGGGSEAFF. CDR3 in DNA: TGCGCCAGCAGCTTGGTAACAGGGGGCGGGTCTGAAGCTTTCTTT. The whole variable domain, remainder taken from reference TRBV5-1 and TRBJ1-1, is KAGVTQTPRYLIKTRGQQVTLSCSPISGHRSVSWYQQTPGQGLQFLFEYFSETQRNKGNFPGRFSGRQFSNSRSEMNVSTLELGDSALYLCASSLVTGGGSEAFFGQGTRLTVV.

This chain joins TRBV7-3 and TRBJ2-7; no firm D call. The CDR3 length is 15 residues. V gave up 1 base and J gave up 4 bases, with 14 bases separating them. Germline V gene sequence: CDR1 SGHTA, CDR2 FQGTGA. This CDR3 is CASSLIPGVEYEQYF. Written as DNA, the CDR3 is TGTGCCAGCAGCTTAATTCCCGGAGTTGAATACGAGCAGTACTTC.

This chain uses TRBV14 with TRBJ2-2, with D perhaps TRBD1 (6 bases). V lost 6 bases and J lost 1, with 9 bases in between. The germline gives CDR1 SGHDN, CDR2 FVKESK. CDR3 length: 14 amino acids. The DNA of the CDR3 is TGTGCCAGCAGACCGGGACAGAACACCGGGGAGCTGTTTTTT. Protein sequence: CASRPGQNTGELFF.

The rearrangement joins TRBV19 to TRBJ1-2; 8 nucleotides align to TRBD1. The CDR3 sequence is 18 residues long. After removal of 6 bases from V and 4 bases from J, the junction contained 19 bases not matched to a gene. CDR1 is LNHDA, CDR2 SQIVND, per germline (reference sequence). In nucleotides, the CDR3 is TGTGCCAGTAGCCGGGACAGGCGTACGTCCCCCGGTCTCTATGGCTACACCTTC. It encodes CASSRDRRTSPGLYGYTF.

This clone was observed a single time. This chain joins TRBV25-1 and TRBJ1-6, with TRBD1 matching over 9 bases. Germline CDR1 MGHDK, CDR2 SYGVNS. V gave up 4 bases and J gave up 4 bases; unmatched junction bases: 8. The CDR3 is made up of 17 amino acids. The CDR3 bases are TGTGCCAGCAGTGGGGACAGGGAGTTCTTGTATAATTCACCCCTCCACTTT. Encoded protein: CASSGDREFLYNSPLHF.

The chain joins TRBV27 to TRBJ1-5, with TRBD1 matching 7 bases. The CDR3 consists of 15 residues. CDR1 MNHEY and CDR2 SMNVEV come from the germline V gene (reference sequence). Trimming removed 3 bases from V and 4 bases from J; junction bases left unmatched: 6. The CDR3 sequence is CASSFQGQRNQPQHF. DNA for the CDR3: TGTGCCAGCAGTTTTCAGGGACAGAGAAATCAGCCCCAGCATTTT.

This clone was observed a single time. The V gene is TRBV6-1, the J gene TRBJ2-3; TRBD1 is a possible D gene (6 bases). Deletions cut 3 bases from V and 0 bases from J, with 13 bases between. Germline lookup yields CDR1 MNHNS and CDR2 SASEGT. This CDR3 region has 16 residues. This chain's CDR3 is CASSEGAASSTDTQYF. The CDR3 nucleotides read TGTGCCAGCAGTGAGGGGGCAGCCTCTAGCACAGATACGCAGTATTTT.

This chain connects TRBV11-2 to TRBJ1-3; D not resolved. Between the trimmed V and J ends, which lost 5 bases and 4 bases, there was a span of 15 bases. The CDR3 has 15 amino acids. CDR1 is SGHAT and CDR2 is FQNNGV in the germline V gene. CDR3 sequence: CASSAGNLGGNTIYF. For the CDR3, the DNA is TGTGCCAGCAGCGCCGGGAATCTTGGGGGAAACACCATATATTTT.

CDR3 nucleotides: TGTGCCAGCAGCTTAATAGGACCCGTGGCGGGGGCGGCCTACGAGCAGTACTTC. Amino acid sequence: CASSLIGPVAGAAYEQYF. The rearrangement uses TRBV7-3 and TRBJ2-5, with TRBD2 as a possible D gene (7 bases). The DNA end is more similar to TRBJ2-7, so the J call may be wrong. This CDR3 contains 18 residues. The germline V gene encodes CDR1 SGHTA and CDR2 FQGTGA.

The rearrangement joins TRBV7-9 to TRBJ2-5, with D possibly being TRBD2 (5 bases). The J call is doubtful: the DNA matches TRBJ2-7 better. CDR1 SEHNR and CDR2 FQNEAQ come from the germline V gene (reference sequence). CDR3 length equals 14 residues. The CDR3 DNA follows: TGTGCCAGCAGCTTATCGGGAAGAGACTACGAGCAGTACTTC. As protein: CASSLSGRDYEQYF.

The chain couples TRBV28 to TRBJ2-1; 7 bases line up with TRBD2. The length of the CDR3 is 13 residues. Trimming removed 6 bases from V and 8 bases from J; junction bases left unmatched: 7. CDR1 MDHEN and CDR2 SYDVKM come from the germline V gene. CDR3 loop: CASRWDYTDEQFF. The CDR3 DNA follows: TGTGCCAGCAGATGGGACTATACCGATGAGCAGTTCTTC.

The CDR3 bases are TGTGCCACCCGCCCATTCGAGGCGGGGACTGAAGCTTTCTTT. It encodes CATRPFEAGTEAFF. The gene calls are TRBV15 and TRBJ1-1, with D hard to call. V gave up 8 bases and J gave up 5 bases, with 18 bases separating them. CDR3 length: 14 residues. The V gene's germline CDR1 is LNHNV and CDR2 YYDKDF (reference sequence).

The J gene is TRBJ2-3, the V gene TRBV7-8; D possibly corresponds to TRBD2 (6 bases). V was trimmed by 4 bases and J by 1 base, leaving 12 bases between them. Germline CDR1 SGHVS, CDR2 FQNEAQ. This CDR3 comprises 15 residues. Written as DNA, the CDR3 is TGTGCCAGCAGCTCATTAGCGGTGGGCACAGATACGCAGTATTTT. It is translated as CASSSLAVGTDTQYF.

The rearrangement links TRBV2 to TRBJ1-4; D may be TRBD1 (5 bases). The CDR3 is 14 residues long. V was clipped by 8 bases and J by 7 bases, with 17 bases between them. CDR1 is SNHLY, CDR2 FYNNEI, per germline. In DNA, the CDR3 is TGTGCCAGCGTGGGGGGAGGTGGTAGTGAAAAACTGTTTTTT. This sequence encodes CASVGGGGSEKLFF.

The chain employs TRBV9 and TRBJ2-3, with 10 bases lining up with TRBD2. Germline V gives CDR1 SGDLS, CDR2 YYNGEE. V lost 1 base to trimming and J lost 2 bases; unmatched junction nucleotides: 1. The CDR3 is made up of 15 amino acids. Here the CDR3 DNA reads TGTGCCAGCAGCGTACTAGCGGGAGACACAGATACGCAGTATTTT. This codes for CASSVLAGDTDTQYF.

This rearrangement joins TRBV6-5 to TRBJ2-1, with 10 bases matching TRBD2. CDR1 MNHEY and CDR2 SVGAGI come from the germline V gene. The CDR3 is 16 amino acids. With V trimmed by 3 bases and J by 8 bases, 10 bases remained unmatched. The CDR3 sequence: CASSYIGASGSDEQFF. The CDR3 DNA sequence: TGTGCCAGCAGTTATATCGGCGCTAGCGGGAGCGATGAGCAGTTCTTC.

The chain joins TRBV6-1 to TRBJ1-1, with no clear D. The V gene's germline CDR1 is MNHNS and CDR2 SASEGT. V was pared by 5 bases and J by 5 bases, with 12 bases between. This CDR3 is 13 amino acids long. CDR3 loop: CASSSWALTEAFF. CDR3 in DNA: TGTGCCAGCAGTTCCTGGGCGCTAACTGAAGCTTTCTTT.

V usage is TRBV7-2 and J usage is TRBJ2-1, with D perhaps matching TRBD1 (5 bases). Trimming stripped 0 bases from V and 0 bases from J, with 15 bases between. Germline loops: CDR1 SGHTA, CDR2 FQGNSA. This CDR3 is built from 18 residues. The CDR3 protein is CASSLAFRAYFSYNEQFF. The CDR3 DNA is TGTGCCAGCAGCTTAGCTTTCAGGGCCTACTTCTCCTACAATGAGCAGTTCTTC.

This clone was seen a single time. Here the CDR3 DNA reads TGTGCCAGCAGTCCCGGACTAGCGGGAGGCTACGAGCAGTACTTC. It yields the protein CASSPGLAGGYEQYF. The chain combines TRBV27 with TRBJ2-7; 14 bases line up with TRBD2. This CDR3 comprises 15 residues. V lost 5 bases, J lost 3 bases, and 3 bases stayed unmatched. From germline, CDR1 is MNHEY and CDR2 SMNVEV (reference sequence).